Listed below are T cell receptor beta chains from one sample, sequenced in a study of T-cell memory formation after mild COVID-19. TCRdb reprocessed the 5' RACE reads via MiXCR and lists one record per CDR3 protein. Here the sample spans roughly 600,000 distinct CDR3 sequences, about a sixth being singletons. Sequencing used PBMCs or a T cell subset sorted from them (not recorded which). The receptors derive from an adult woman who had mild COVID-19 (a few samples of this study predate the infection). Cell type and time point are not known. Both conserved end residues are part of each CDR3. The order of the fields is D gene, J gene, V gene, clone size, CDR3 protein, CDR3 DNA. A D gene is named only where the DNA matches it firmly. Some rows have no size entry. The others give once, few or many, or a class for an expanded clone.

d_gene: .; j_gene: TRBJ2-3; v_gene: TRBV7-6; abundance: .; CDR3aa: CASSLLLESTDTQYF; CDR3nt: TGTGCCAGCAGCTTACTGTTGGAGAGCACAGATACGCAGTATTTT
d_gene: .; j_gene: TRBJ1-3; v_gene: TRBV6-5; abundance: few; CDR3aa: CASSPQRARYTANTIYF; CDR3nt: TGTGCCAGCAGCCCCCAAAGGGCGCGTTATACGGCCAACACCATATATTTT
d_gene: .; j_gene: TRBJ2-1; v_gene: TRBV7-2; abundance: few; CDR3aa: CASSFRAGEQFF; CDR3nt: TGTGCCAGCAGCTTCAGAGCAGGTGAGCAGTTCTTC
d_gene: .; j_gene: TRBJ2-7; v_gene: TRBV20-1; abundance: .; CDR3aa: CSAGTSRTYEQYF; CDR3nt: TGCAGTGCTGGAACTAGTCGCACCTACGAGCAGTACTTC
d_gene: .; j_gene: TRBJ2-5; v_gene: TRBV12-3/TRBV12-4; abundance: few; CDR3aa: CASSYQGWETQYF; CDR3nt: TGTGCCAGCAGTTATCAGGGGTGGGAGACCCAGTACTTC
d_gene: TRBD1; j_gene: TRBJ1-2; v_gene: TRBV3-1; abundance: .; CDR3aa: CASSQGTGFTGYTF; CDR3nt: TGTGCCAGCAGCCAAGGGACAGGGTTTACTGGCTACACCTTC
d_gene: .; j_gene: TRBJ2-3; v_gene: TRBV14; abundance: .; CDR3aa: CASSQDGHATQYF; CDR3nt: TGTGCCAGCAGCCAAGATGGACATGCGACGCAGTATTTT
d_gene: TRBD1; j_gene: TRBJ1-6; v_gene: TRBV20-1; abundance: .; CDR3aa: CSASGQVNSPLHF; CDR3nt: TGCAGTGCTAGCGGACAGGTCAATTCACCCCTCCACTTT
d_gene: .; j_gene: TRBJ2-2; v_gene: TRBV3-1; abundance: few; CDR3aa: CATEGDTYTGELFF; CDR3nt: TGTGCCACCGAGGGGGATACATACACCGGGGAGCTGTTTTTT
d_gene: .; j_gene: TRBJ2-1; v_gene: TRBV27; abundance: .; CDR3aa: CASRINNEQFF; CDR3nt: TGTGCCAGCCGTATCAACAATGAGCAGTTCTTC
d_gene: .; j_gene: TRBJ1-1; v_gene: TRBV7-9; abundance: few; CDR3aa: CASSMSGPMNTEAFF; CDR3nt: TGTGCCAGCAGCATGTCTGGACCCATGAACACTGAAGCTTTCTTT
d_gene: .; j_gene: TRBJ2-3; v_gene: TRBV20-1; abundance: few; CDR3aa: CSARGEGATDTQYF; CDR3nt: TGCAGTGCTAGAGGGGAAGGGGCGACAGATACGCAGTATTTT
d_gene: TRBD1; j_gene: TRBJ2-7; v_gene: TRBV7-2; abundance: .; CDR3aa: CASSRQGTSYEQYF; CDR3nt: TGTGCCAGCAGCCGACAGGGGACCTCCTACGAGCAGTACTTC
d_gene: TRBD1; j_gene: TRBJ2-7; v_gene: TRBV7-2; abundance: .; CDR3aa: CASSVDRGRYEQYF; CDR3nt: TGTGCCAGCAGCGTCGACAGGGGGAGGTACGAGCAGTACTTC
d_gene: .; j_gene: TRBJ1-4; v_gene: TRBV7-3; abundance: .; CDR3aa: CASSRSEKLFF; CDR3nt: TGTGCCAGCAGCCGCTCGGAAAAACTGTTTTTT
d_gene: TRBD2; j_gene: TRBJ2-7; v_gene: TRBV20-1; abundance: few; CDR3aa: CSAPGLEKQYF; CDR3nt: TGCAGTGCCCCGGGACTAGAGAAGCAGTACTTC
d_gene: TRBD2; j_gene: TRBJ2-3; v_gene: TRBV12-3/TRBV12-4; abundance: few; CDR3aa: CASRLSGVTDTQYF; CDR3nt: TGTGCCAGCAGACTTAGCGGGGTCACAGATACGCAGTATTTT
d_gene: .; j_gene: TRBJ2-1; v_gene: TRBV5-5; abundance: many; CDR3aa: CASSLSLGGHNEQFF; CDR3nt: TGTGCCAGCAGCTTGTCGTTGGGGGGGCACAATGAGCAGTTCTTC
d_gene: TRBD1; j_gene: TRBJ2-7; v_gene: TRBV13; abundance: few; CDR3aa: CASSEDGTGNPYEQYF; CDR3nt: TGTGCCAGCTCGGAGGACGGGACAGGGAACCCCTACGAGCAGTACTTC
d_gene: TRBD2; j_gene: TRBJ2-1; v_gene: TRBV20-1; abundance: .; CDR3aa: CSATSGTSGRGSSYNEQFF; CDR3nt: TGCAGTGCGACCAGCGGGACTAGCGGGAGGGGGAGCTCCTACAATGAGCAGTTCTTC
d_gene: .; j_gene: TRBJ2-2; v_gene: TRBV5-1; abundance: .; CDR3aa: CASSLDWLGSGIGELFF; CDR3nt: TGCGCCAGCAGCTTGGATTGGTTGGGGTCAGGGATCGGGGAGCTGTTTTTT
d_gene: .; j_gene: TRBJ2-1; v_gene: TRBV14; abundance: .; CDR3aa: CASSQYRPLSNEQFF; CDR3nt: TGTGCCAGCAGCCAATACCGACCTCTAAGCAATGAGCAGTTCTTC
d_gene: .; j_gene: TRBJ2-5; v_gene: TRBV7-9; abundance: few; CDR3aa: CASSFASVGQETQYF; CDR3nt: TGTGCCAGCAGCTTTGCCAGCGTGGGCCAAGAGACCCAGTACTTC
d_gene: TRBD1; j_gene: TRBJ2-2; v_gene: TRBV24-1; abundance: few; CDR3aa: CATSDPPGQGAGELFF; CDR3nt: TGTGCCACCAGTGATCCGCCGGGACAGGGGGCCGGGGAGCTGTTTTTT
d_gene: TRBD2; j_gene: TRBJ2-1; v_gene: TRBV6-2/TRBV6-3; abundance: many; CDR3aa: CASSSIAGEFPNEQFF; CDR3nt: TGTGCCAGCAGTTCAATAGCGGGAGAATTCCCCAATGAGCAGTTCTTC
d_gene: .; j_gene: TRBJ2-1; v_gene: TRBV12-3/TRBV12-4; abundance: .; CDR3aa: CASSWTNPGLSYNEQFF; CDR3nt: TGTGCCAGCAGTTGGACGAACCCGGGCCTTAGCTACAATGAGCAGTTCTTC
d_gene: TRBD1; j_gene: TRBJ2-7; v_gene: TRBV4-1; abundance: few; CDR3aa: CASSQGDRAHEQYF; CDR3nt: TGCGCCAGCAGCCAAGGGGACAGGGCCCACGAGCAGTACTTC
d_gene: .; j_gene: TRBJ2-7; v_gene: TRBV12-5; abundance: few; CDR3aa: CASGFTRDFSYEQYF; CDR3nt: TGTGCTAGTGGTTTCACCCGGGACTTCTCCTACGAGCAGTACTTC
d_gene: .; j_gene: TRBJ2-2; v_gene: TRBV7-3; abundance: .; CDR3aa: CASSPSRDGELFF; CDR3nt: TGTGCCAGCAGCCCCTCGCGGGACGGGGAGCTGTTTTTT
d_gene: .; j_gene: TRBJ2-7; v_gene: TRBV27; abundance: few; CDR3aa: CASSLSSLGVYEQYF; CDR3nt: TGTGCCAGCAGTTTATCGTCATTAGGGGTCTACGAGCAGTACTTC
d_gene: TRBD2; j_gene: TRBJ2-3; v_gene: TRBV5-1; abundance: few; CDR3aa: CASSLDRAGKDTQYF; CDR3nt: TGCGCCAGCAGCTTGGATCGAGCGGGGAAGGATACGCAGTATTTT
d_gene: .; j_gene: TRBJ2-1; v_gene: TRBV4-3; abundance: .; CDR3aa: CASSLSGRGPYNEQFF; CDR3nt: TGCGCCAGCAGCCTAAGTGGGAGGGGGCCGTACAATGAGCAGTTCTTC
d_gene: TRBD1; j_gene: TRBJ1-2; v_gene: TRBV24-1; abundance: .; CDR3aa: CATSGQGVFGGYTF; CDR3nt: TGTGCCACCAGCGGACAGGGGGTCTTCGGTGGCTACACCTTC
d_gene: TRBD2; j_gene: TRBJ2-7; v_gene: TRBV5-4; abundance: .; CDR3aa: CASSLSGRVSYEQYF; CDR3nt: TGTGCCAGCAGCCTAAGCGGGAGGGTGTCCTACGAGCAGTACTTC
d_gene: .; j_gene: TRBJ1-1; v_gene: TRBV4-1; abundance: .; CDR3aa: CASSQGFAAEAFF; CDR3nt: TGCGCCAGCAGCCAAGGGTTCGCCGCTGAAGCCTTCTTT
d_gene: TRBD1; j_gene: TRBJ1-2; v_gene: TRBV9; abundance: .; CDR3aa: CASSAGQGNYGYTF; CDR3nt: TGTGCCAGCAGCGCGGGACAGGGTAACTATGGCTACACCTTC
d_gene: TRBD2; j_gene: TRBJ2-5; v_gene: TRBV2; abundance: few; CDR3aa: CASSPSGTSGLYQETQYF; CDR3nt: TGTGCCAGCAGTCCTTCCGGGACTAGCGGACTGTACCAAGAGACCCAGTACTTC